The clone carrying this T cell receptor beta chain was observed many times. The data were taken from a study of T-cell reconstitution after alpha-beta-depleted transplantation in children. The authors prepared the TCRbeta library with unique molecular identifiers. MiXCR was run by TCRdb on the PCR reads, yielding one entry per CDR3 protein. The data contain approximately 590,000 distinct CDR3 sequences, about 11% of them singletons. V lost 5 bases and J lost 2, with 12 bases in between. The CDR3 is made up of 14 amino acids. Germline CDR1 and CDR2: MGHDK and SYGVNS. This TCR was sampled from a human donor who donated a stem cell graft to a child with acute myeloid leukemia. This chain joins TRBV25-1 and TRBJ2-5, with a weak D call TRBD2 (6 bases). This material consisted of PBMCs from the stem cell graft donor, taken from the stem cell graft. The CDR3 loop is CASSTRRGQETQYF. The CDR3 DNA is TGTGCCAGCAGTACTCGCCGGGGGCAAGAGACCCAGTACTTC. Supplemented by reference TRBV25-1 and TRBJ2-5, the full variable domain reads EADIYQTPRYLVIGTGKKITLECSQTMGHDKMYWYQQDPGMELHLIHYSYGVNSTEKGDLSSESTVSRIRTEHFPLTLESARPSHTSQYLCASSTRRGQETQYFGPGTRLLVL.